These 16 T cell receptor beta chains were sequenced from one sample in a study of response to subunit inactivated influenza vaccine. MiXCR, run by TCRdb on the RT-PCR reads, gives a single entry per CDR3 protein. The sample holds 450,000 to 500,000 distinct CDR3 sequences, roughly 9.8% seen once. Sequencing was performed on PBMCs from blood, taken roughly 46 days after vaccination. All receptors derive from a man over 45 who received an inactivated influenza vaccine.

The table lists this clonotype with many counts. The chain combines TRBV6-2 or TRBV6-3 with TRBJ2-3; D is perhaps TRBD2 (6 bases). Germline values: CDR1 MNHEY, CDR2 SVGEGT. CDR3 length equals 17 residues. V lost 2 bases and J lost 2, with 17 bases in between. The CDR3 DNA is TGTGCCAGCAGTTACGATTCACGGGGGTCCGACACAGATACGCAGTATTTT. It specifies CASSYDSRGSDTDTQYF.

This clonotype was observed a handful of times. The CDR3 sequence is CASRALAQETQYF. DNA for the CDR3: TGTGCCAGCAGGGCCCTCGCCCAAGAGACCCAGTACTTC. The rearrangement uses TRBV6-1 and TRBJ2-5; D is unresolved. CDR3 length: 13 amino acids. Germline CDR1 and CDR2: MNHNS and SASEGT. Trimming removed 6 bases at V and 1 base at J, with 9 bases between.

The V call is TRBV5-1, the J call TRBJ1-5, with 9 bases aligning to TRBD1. Trimming took 0 bases from V and 6 from J; bases not matched to a gene: 4. CDR3 size: 15 residues. Germline V CDR1 and CDR2: SGHRS, YFSETQ. The CDR3 DNA reads as TGCGCCAGCAGCTTGGAGGGACAGGGCGCTCAGCCCCAGCATTTT. It is translated as CASSLEGQGAQPQHF. Full variable domain (missing parts from reference TRBV5-1 and TRBJ1-5): KAGVTQTPRYLIKTRGQQVTLSCSPISGHRSVSWYQQTPGQGLQFLFEYFSETQRNKGNFPGRFSGRQFSNSRSEMNVSTLELGDSALYLCASSLEGQGAQPQHFGDGTRLSIL.

This clonotype was counted ten times or more. Here the CDR3 reads CASSRGRHGYEQYF. CDR3 in DNA: TGCGCCAGCAGTCGCGGACGTCACGGATACGAGCAGTACTTC. The genes are TRBV4-3 and TRBJ2-7; D remains unclear. The germline V gene encodes CDR1 LGHNA and CDR2 YSLEER. The CDR3 has 14 residues. V lost 6 bases and J lost 4, with 16 bases in between.

V and J are TRBV2 and TRBJ2-7, with 8 bases aligning to TRBD1. Trimming at V came to 5 bases and at J to 6 bases, leaving 12 bases not matched to a gene. The germline V gene has CDR1 SNHLY and CDR2 FYNNEI. This CDR3 region has 15 residues. The CDR3 here is CASSFYPGQASEQYF. The DNA of the CDR3 is TGTGCCAGCAGTTTCTATCCGGGACAGGCGAGCGAGCAGTACTTC. Using reference TRBV2 and TRBJ2-7 for the parts outside the CDR3, the full variable domain is EPEVTQTPSHQVTQMGQEVILRCVPISNHLYFYWYRQILGQKVEFLVSFYNNEISEKSEIFDDQFSVERPDGSNFTLKIRSTKLEDSAMYFCASSFYPGQASEQYFGPGTRLTVT.

The chain employs TRBV6-5 and TRBJ2-7; D uncertain. CDR3 size: 14 residues. Germline V gene data show CDR1 as MNHEY and CDR2 as SVGAGI. V lost 4 bases, J lost 2 bases, and 12 bases lay in between. CDR3 protein: CASSLGQFPYEQYF. The CDR3 coding sequence is TGTGCCAGCAGTTTAGGGCAGTTCCCCTACGAGCAGTACTTC.

This clonotype was seen only a few times. This sequence joins TRBV5-1 and TRBJ2-1, with TRBD2 matching 9 bases. The CDR3 sequence is 16 residues long. Germline V CDR1 and CDR2: SGHRS, YFSETQ. V trimming: 5 bases; J trimming: 4 bases; junction bases outside the gene matches: 10. The CDR3 here is CASSPTPSGEYNEQFF. The CDR3 DNA reads as TGCGCCAGCAGTCCTACCCCTAGCGGGGAATACAATGAGCAGTTCTTC.

This clonotype was counted at least ten times. This chain links TRBV6-1 with TRBJ1-6; 8 positions agree with TRBD1. In germline, CDR1 is MNHNS, CDR2 SASEGT. This CDR3 spans 15 amino acids. V dropped 6 bases and J dropped 2; count of bases not matched to a gene: 3. The CDR3 sequence: CASSMTGAYNSPLHF. The DNA for the CDR3 is TGTGCCAGCAGCATGACAGGGGCCTATAATTCACCCCTCCACTTT.

The J gene is TRBJ2-7, the V gene TRBV28; 8 bases align to TRBD2. CDR3 length: 11 amino acids. The trim removed 6 bases at V and 12 bases at J, leaving 7 bases unmatched. Germline CDR1 and CDR2: MDHEN and SYDVKM. CDR3 loop: CASSSGGLGYF. CDR3 in DNA: TGTGCCAGCAGCTCGGGGGGGCTGGGGTACTTC.

V usage is TRBV20-1 and J usage is TRBJ2-1; the D gene could be TRBD1 or TRBD2 (5 bases each). The CDR3 has 14 residues. V was pared by 2 bases and J by 2 bases, with 10 bases between. Germline V gene data show CDR1 as DFQATT and CDR2 as SNEGSKA (reference sequence). In DNA form, the CDR3 reads TGCAGTGCTAGACTGGGGACCACCTACAATGAGCAGTTCTTC. It encodes CSARLGTTYNEQFF.

This clonotype has only a few counts. The chain is built from TRBV9 and TRBJ2-1, with 8 bases that match TRBD1. CDR1 is SGDLS, CDR2 YYNGEE, per germline. Germline trimming cut 4 bases from V and 8 bases from J; bases unmatched to any gene: 11. This CDR3 region has 15 residues. This chain's CDR3 is CASSTRTGSIDEQFF. For the CDR3, the DNA is TGTGCCAGCAGCACCCGGACAGGGTCTATCGATGAGCAGTTCTTC.

The chain has TRBV5-5 and TRBJ2-5, with TRBD1 matching 7 bases. The V gene end was trimmed by 0 bases and the J gene end by 2 bases; junction bases not matched to a gene: 1. CDR1 SGHKS and CDR2 YYEKEE come from the germline V gene (reference sequence). The CDR3 runs 14 residues. The CDR3 is CASSLEGAQETQYF. In nucleotides, the CDR3 is TGTGCCAGCAGCTTGGAGGGGGCTCAAGAGACCCAGTACTTC.

This clonotype was seen only a few times. V is TRBV6-1 and J is TRBJ2-6; TRBD2 matches 7 bases. V shed 5 bases and J 0 bases; nucleotides not matched to a gene: 13. CDR3 length: 19 amino acids. Germline V gene data show CDR1 as MNHNS and CDR2 as SASEGT. The CDR3 nucleotides read TGTGCCAGCAGTACCCCAAATGCGGGGGAGTACTCTGGGGCCAACGTCCTGACTTTC. Protein product: CASSTPNAGEYSGANVLTF.

This clonotype appeared a few times. J is TRBJ2-7 and V is TRBV12-3 or TRBV12-4; 7 bases agree with TRBD1. J lost 3 bases, V lost 5 bases, and 10 bases had no gene match. There are 15 residues in the CDR3. The CDR3 coding sequence is TGTGCCAGCAGTAAGGACAGGTTAGCTTTCTACGAGCAGTACTTC. Translated, it gives CASSKDRLAFYEQYF.

The rearrangement links TRBV7-2 to TRBJ2-2; TRBD2 is a possible D gene (6 bases). The length of the CDR3 is 13 residues. With 1 base removed from V and 7 bases from J, the gap between germline ends came to 7 bases. CDR1 SGHTA and CDR2 FQGNSA come from the germline V gene. CDR3 sequence: CASSLGRVGELFF. CDR3 DNA sequence: TGTGCCAGCAGCTTAGGGAGGGTCGGGGAGCTGTTTTTT.

This chain uses TRBV6-6 with TRBJ1-1, with D uncertain. Germline CDR1 MNHNY, CDR2 SVGAGI (reference sequence). The V end lost 8 bases, the J end lost 0 bases, and 7 bases lay between the germline ends. This CDR3 spans 12 amino acids. The CDR3 loop reads CASGFVNTEAFF. DNA of the CDR3: TGTGCCAGCGGGTTTGTGAACACTGAAGCTTTCTTT.